A single sample is the source of the 20 T cell receptor beta chains below, sequenced in a study of blood T cell repertoires in COVID-19. Repertoires were generated with immunoSEQ multiplex PCR, while TCRdb's copy carries only in-frame clones and drops some. The table lists 130,000 to 150,000 clones, roughly 77% of them singletons. The sample was peripheral blood. These receptors all come from a woman aged 70 to 79 with COVID-19, enrolled during active disease.

The V call is TRBV18, the J call TRBJ2-7, with TRBD1 matching 11 bases. Unmatched junction bases numbered 5, after V lost 4 bases and J lost 6 bases. The length of the CDR3 is 14 residues. Per the germline V gene, CDR1 is KGHSH and CDR2 is LQKENI. CDR3 amino acids: CASSQGQGEVEQYF. The DNA of the CDR3 is TGTGCCAGCTCACAGGGACAGGGGGAGGTCGAGCAGTACTTC.

CDR3 residues: CASSYSGGIGETQYF. In DNA, the CDR3 is TGTGCCAGCAGTTACTCAGGGGGCATTGGAGAGACCCAGTACTTC. V and J are TRBV6-5 and TRBJ2-5; 7 nucleotides agree with TRBD1. Germline-derived CDR1 and CDR2 are MNHEY and SVGAGI. Unmatched junction bases numbered 5, after V lost 0 bases and J lost 4 bases. This CDR3 is built from 15 residues.

The chain employs TRBV2 and TRBJ1-1; 9 bases align to TRBD1. This CDR3 region has 13 residues. Losses at the gene ends were 7 bases for V and 5 bases for J; bases not matched to a gene: 5. Per germline, CDR1 SNHLY and CDR2 FYNNEI. The CDR3 sequence is CASTGTGSTEAFF. CDR3 DNA: TGTGCCAGCACAGGGACAGGGTCAACTGAAGCTTTCTTT.

V and J are TRBV7-9 and TRBJ1-2, with 10 bases that match TRBD1. The CDR3 has 19 amino acids. Germline V gene sequence: CDR1 SEHNR, CDR2 FQNEAQ (reference sequence). J lost 7 bases, V lost 4 bases, and 21 bases had no gene match. CDR3 sequence reads: CASSSSRRVGDRGLGGYTF. In DNA form, the CDR3 reads TGTGCCAGCAGCTCCAGCAGGAGGGTTGGGGACAGGGGCCTAGGTGGCTACACCTTC. Variable domain in full (rest from reference TRBV7-9 and TRBJ1-2): DTGVSQNPRHKITKRGQNVTFRCDPISEHNRLYWYRQTLGQGPEFLTYFQNEAQLEKSRLLSDRFSAERPKGSFSTLEIQRTEQGDSAMYLCASSSSRRVGDRGLGGYTFGSGTRLTVV.

The chain links TRBV28 to TRBJ1-4, with 9 bases matching TRBD1. Germline lookup yields CDR1 MDHEN and CDR2 SYDVKM. The CDR3 is 14 amino acids. J gave up 8 bases and V 5 bases, and 6 bases lay outside the gene matches. DNA for the CDR3: TGTGCCAGCAGTCCCGGGACAGGGAGCGAAAAACTGTTTTTT. This codes for CASSPGTGSEKLFF. The whole variable domain, filled in from reference TRBV28 and TRBJ1-4, reads DVKVTQSSRYLVKRTGEKVFLECVQDMDHENMFWYRQDPGLGLRLIYFSYDVKMKEKGDIPEGYSVSREKKERFSLILESASTNQTSMYLCASSPGTGSEKLFFGSGTQLSVL.

The V gene is TRBV5-5, the J gene TRBJ1-6; 10 bases align to TRBD1. This CDR3 has 15 residues. Per the germline V gene, CDR1 is SGHKS and CDR2 is YYEKEE (reference sequence). The V and J ends lost 6 bases and 8 bases, in that order; junction bases with no gene match: 8. CDR3 loop: CASTRRTGGDSPLHF. In DNA form, the CDR3 reads TGTGCCAGCACCCGACGGACAGGGGGTGATTCACCCCTCCACTTT.

The V and J genes are TRBV4-3 and TRBJ2-1; 9 bases align to TRBD2. V gave up 4 bases and J gave up 2 bases; unmatched junction bases: 6. CDR3 length equals 16 residues. Germline CDR1 LGHNA, CDR2 YSLEER. CDR3: CASSREAGGTYNEQFF. The CDR3 DNA follows: TGCGCCAGCAGCCGGGAAGCGGGGGGAACCTACAATGAGCAGTTCTTC.

The chain carries TRBV5-6 and TRBJ1-2; 7 bases fit TRBD1. Trimming at V came to 4 bases and at J to 8 bases, leaving 2 bases not matched to a gene. The CDR3 is 11 amino acids. Germline loops: CDR1 SGHDT, CDR2 YYEEEE. The CDR3 sequence: CASSHRGGYTF. CDR3 coding DNA: TGTGCCAGCAGCCACAGGGGAGGCTACACCTTC.

The chain links TRBV6-5 to TRBJ1-6, with D uncertain. The germline CDR1 and CDR2 sequences are MNHEY and SVGAGI. The germline V and J ends were trimmed by 2 bases and 13 bases, with 9 bases remaining between them. The CDR3 is made up of 12 amino acids. The DNA of the CDR3 is TGTGCCAGCAGTTACCCCAGAGGGCCCCTCCACTTT. Its protein product is CASSYPRGPLHF.

This clone turned up a few times. The chain joins TRBV25-1 to TRBJ1-4; D gene uncertain. Germline V gene sequence: CDR1 MGHDK, CDR2 SYGVNS. The CDR3 covers 15 residues. V was pared by 3 bases and J by 7 bases, with 15 bases between. CDR3 loop: CASSDWREGSEKLFF. In DNA, the CDR3 is TGTGCCAGCAGTGATTGGAGGGAGGGTAGTGAAAAACTGTTTTTT.

This chain links TRBV5-4 with TRBJ1-2, with D possibly being TRBD1 (5 bases). The germline V gene encodes CDR1 SGHNT and CDR2 YYREEE (reference sequence). V shed 3 bases and J shed 3 bases, with 18 bases lying between them. The CDR3 has 16 residues. In DNA form, the CDR3 reads TGTGCCAGCAGCTCTACTGGGGCCAGGGAGGACTATGGCTACACCTTC. This sequence encodes CASSSTGAREDYGYTF.

The rearrangement links TRBV28 to TRBJ1-3; tentatively, D is TRBD1 (6 bases). The CDR3 length is 15 residues. The V end lost 2 bases, the J end lost 0 bases, and 8 bases lay between the germline ends. Germline V CDR1 and CDR2: MDHEN, SYDVKM. The CDR3 DNA reads as TGTGCCAGCAGTTTAGGACAGTCCTCTGGAAACACCATATATTTT. Translating it yields CASSLGQSSGNTIYF.

The CDR3 DNA follows: TGTGCCAGCAGCTGGAGTACCACCGGGGAGCTGTTTTTT. This encodes CASSWSTTGELFF. The rearrangement uses TRBV2 and TRBJ2-2; D ambiguous. Germline CDR1 SNHLY, CDR2 FYNNEI. The length of the CDR3 is 13 residues. Deletions cut 6 bases from V and 4 bases from J, with 9 bases between.

This clone was recorded at least ten times. The gene calls are TRBV5-1 and TRBJ2-7, with 7 bases aligning to TRBD2. The CDR3 spans 14 residues. The germline CDR1 and CDR2 sequences are SGHRS and YFSETQ. Trimming at V came to 4 bases and at J to 1 base, leaving 5 bases not matched to a gene. The CDR3 region is CASSELANSYEQYF. Here the CDR3 DNA reads TGCGCCAGCAGCGAACTAGCGAATTCCTACGAGCAGTACTTC.

This clone has a handful of counts. This chain links TRBV19 with TRBJ1-1, with D possibly TRBD1 on 5 matching bases. V was clipped by 9 bases and J by 1 base, with 18 bases between them. The CDR3 is 15 amino acids. The germline V gene has CDR1 LNHDA and CDR2 SQIVND (reference sequence). The CDR3 loop is CASSRGGSRNTEAFF. The CDR3 nucleotides read TGTGCCAGCTCCCGCGGGGGTTCCAGGAACACTGAAGCTTTCTTT.

This sequence joins TRBV7-9 and TRBJ1-2, with 8 positions matching TRBD1. Losses at the gene ends were 5 bases for V and 8 bases for J; bases not matched to a gene: 10. The germline V gene has CDR1 SEHNR and CDR2 FQNEAQ (reference sequence). This CDR3 has 14 residues. The CDR3 loop is CASSPGQEREGYTF. CDR3 in DNA: TGTGCCAGCAGCCCGGGACAGGAACGAGAAGGCTACACCTTC. Complete variable domain (other parts from reference TRBV7-9 and TRBJ1-2): DTGVSQNPRHKITKRGQNVTFRCDPISEHNRLYWYRQTLGQGPEFLTYFQNEAQLEKSRLLSDRFSAERPKGSFSTLEIQRTEQGDSAMYLCASSPGQEREGYTFGSGTRLTVV.

The rearrangement uses TRBV12-5 and TRBJ2-7; 7 bases align to TRBD1. In germline, CDR1 is LGHNT, CDR2 FRNRAP. With V trimmed by 4 bases and J by 6 bases, 6 bases remained unmatched. CDR3 length: 13 residues. The DNA for the CDR3 is TGTGCTAGTGGTTCCCCGACAGGGTTCGAGCAGTACTTC. It encodes CASGSPTGFEQYF.

This chain uses TRBV7-9 with TRBJ2-1; maybe TRBD1 (6 bases). V was trimmed by 5 bases and J by 6 bases, leaving 17 bases between them. From germline, CDR1 is SEHNR and CDR2 FQNEAQ (reference sequence). The CDR3 covers 15 residues. The CDR3 bases are TGTGCCAGCAGCCGGGTGGGTGGGGGCTCCAATGAGCAGTTCTTC. Amino acid sequence: CASSRVGGGSNEQFF.

CDR3: CASRLRGQASFYGYTF. The DNA of the CDR3 is TGTGCCAGCAGACTCCGGGGACAGGCTTCTTTCTATGGCTACACCTTC. The chain links TRBV27 to TRBJ1-2; 8 bases align to TRBD1. The CDR3 is made up of 16 amino acids. Per the germline V gene, CDR1 is MNHEY and CDR2 is SMNVEV (reference sequence). V was pared by 6 bases and J by 4 bases, with 13 bases of the junction left unmatched.

This clone showed up just a few times. The chain recombines TRBV3-1 (or the pseudogene TRBV3-2) with TRBJ1-4; D possibly corresponds to TRBD1 (6 bases). Germline V gives CDR1 LGHDT, CDR2 YNNKEL (reference sequence). Trimming removed 3 bases at V and 8 bases at J, with 22 bases between. This CDR3 comprises 17 residues. The CDR3 region is CASSHDLNGGAREKLFF. CDR3 bases: TGTGCCAGCAGCCACGACTTAAACGGGGGGGCTAGGGAAAAACTGTTTTTT.